This T cell receptor beta chain was documented in a study of cytomegalovirus exposure and HLA in healthy donors. 13 Jbeta primers and 60 Vbeta primers were used for the PCR. TCRdb keeps only in-frame clones here, not all; method: immunoSEQ multiplex PCR. The top ten hold 1.4% of the sample, which has 160,000 or so clones, under 80% seen once. Germline CDR1 is SGHTA and CDR2 is FQGNSA. With 4 bases clipped from V and 8 bases from J, the junction kept 3 bases outside the gene matches. The CDR3 extends over 12 amino acids. With respect to this clone: The sample contains more than one DNA sequence encoding this CDR3.

The chain recombines TRBV7-2 with TRBJ1-2; 8 bases are a match to TRBD1. The source material was PBMCs. This receptor was taken from a woman aged 25 to 39 in good health and CMV-seronegative. The CDR3 is CASSSNRGGYTF. The CDR3 nucleotides are TGTGCCAGCAGCTCCAACAGGGGGGGCTACACCTTC. Full variable domain (missing parts from reference TRBV7-2 and TRBJ1-2): GAGVSQSPSNKVTEKGKDVELRCDPISGHTALYWYRQSLGQGLEFLIYFQGNSAPDKSGLPSDRFSAERTGGSVSTLTIQRTQQEDSAVYLCASSSNRGGYTFGSGTRLTVV.